The 18 T cell receptor beta chains below were found in one sample sequenced in a study of T cells after yellow fever vaccination (dated by TCRdb to about 2019). Library method: 5' RACE. Instrument on record: Illumina NovaSeq 6000. TCRdb reanalyzed the raw reads on its own, using fastp at Q25 for trimming and MiXCR for clone calling, and kept in-frame beta chains. Entries that share a CDR3 protein sequence are merged under the most common genes and DNA. Across this sample there are over 250,000 distinct CDR3 sequences, with about 5% seen only once. The top ten constitute approximately 3.5% of the sample. What this sample's treatment or condition label stands for: live attenuated yellow fever vaccine strain. The sample consisted of CD4+ T cells sorted from PBMCs, taken on the day of the yellow fever booster vaccination. Source of these receptors: a man aged 18-30 years who received the YFV17D yellow fever vaccine.

In its sample, this clonotype was seen many times. This chain links TRBV7-8 with TRBJ2-5; D perhaps matches TRBD2 (7 bases). The germline V and J ends were trimmed by 5 bases and 5 bases, with 18 bases remaining between them. Germline V lookup: CDR1 SGHVS, CDR2 FQNEAQ. The CDR3 covers 15 residues. For the CDR3, the DNA is TGTGCCAGCAGCCCCACCCGGGGGGCCGTGGAGACCCAGTACTTC. Amino acid sequence: CASSPTRGAVETQYF.

The chain uses TRBV18 and TRBJ2-3; TRBD1 matches 11 bases. V gave up 5 bases and J gave up 5 bases; unmatched junction bases: 6. This CDR3 contains 15 residues. Germline CDR1 KGHSH, CDR2 LQKENI. CDR3: CASSTGTGGLDTQYF. CDR3 DNA sequence: TGTGCCAGCTCAACCGGGACAGGGGGATTAGATACGCAGTATTTT. The full variable domain, rest sourced from reference TRBV18 and TRBJ2-3, is NAGVMQNPRHLVRRRGQEARLRCSPMKGHSHVYWYRQLPEEGLKFMVYLQKENIIDESGMPKERFSAEFPKEGPSILRIQQVVRGDSAAYFCASSTGTGGLDTQYFGPGTRLTVL.

Regarding this clonotype: One end of the junction is discordant with germline, which a read error may explain. The rearrangement uses TRBV15 and TRBJ2-1, with 8 bases identical to TRBD1. The CDR3 consists of 15 residues. CDR1 LNHNV and CDR2 YYDKDF come from the germline V gene (reference sequence). CDR3 sequence: CATIRDRDRRYEQFF. CDR3 coding DNA: TGTGCCACCATCAGAGACCGGGACAGGCGATATGAGCAGTTCTTC.

This clonotype was detected ten times or more. For the CDR3, the DNA is TGCAGTGCTAACGAGGGAGCTAACTATGGCTACACCTTC. Translation: CSANEGANYGYTF. The chain links TRBV20-1 to TRBJ1-2; D gene ambiguous. The germline CDR1 and CDR2 sequences are DFQATT and SNEGSKA (reference sequence). Deletions cut 4 bases from V and 0 bases from J, with 9 bases between. The CDR3 runs 13 residues.

This clonotype has only a few counts. The rearrangement joins TRBV3-1 to TRBJ2-3; 8 bases align to TRBD2. Germline values: CDR1 LGHDT, CDR2 YNNKEL (reference sequence). The CDR3 runs 16 residues. V dropped 3 bases and J dropped 5; count of bases not matched to a gene: 10. CDR3 loop: CASSQTGTSILDTQYF. In DNA, the CDR3 is TGTGCCAGCAGCCAGACCGGGACTAGTATTTTAGATACGCAGTATTTT.

Many counts were recorded for this clonotype. The chain uses TRBV5-1 and TRBJ2-2, with D unclear. CDR1 SGHRS and CDR2 YFSETQ come from the germline V gene. V lost 1 base and J 0 bases, leaving 7 bases between the germline ends. The length of the CDR3 is 15 residues. CDR3 coding DNA: TGCGCCAGCAGCTTGTTACGGTCGAACACCGGGGAGCTGTTTTTT. Translating it yields CASSLLRSNTGELFF.

This clonotype came up many times. This sequence joins TRBV7-8 and TRBJ1-5; 7 bases are shared with TRBD1. CDR1 and CDR2 (germline): SGHVS, FQNEAQ. The CDR3 length is 14 residues. The junction had 6 bases not matched to a gene; V was cut back by 8 bases and J by 2 bases. CDR3: CASEIGQGNQPQHF. The CDR3 DNA is TGTGCCAGCGAAATTGGACAGGGCAATCAGCCCCAGCATTTT.

This clonotype was detected only a few times. The rearrangement uses TRBV25-1 and TRBJ1-4; D unresolved. The length of the CDR3 is 13 residues. The V gene lost 3 bases and the J gene lost 10 bases, with 12 bases spanning the gap. Germline-derived CDR1 and CDR2 are MGHDK and SYGVNS. CDR3 bases: TGTGCCAGCAGTGAGGGCCAAGGAAGAAAACTGTTTTTT. Translated, it gives CASSEGQGRKLFF.

The V and J genes are TRBV5-5 and TRBJ2-5; the D gene is possibly TRBD2 (6 bases). V gave up 0 bases and J gave up 5 bases, with 23 bases separating them. Germline loops: CDR1 SGHKS, CDR2 YYEKEE (reference sequence). The CDR3 is made up of 18 amino acids. The CDR3 is CASSLGGTWEFVRETQYF. CDR3 bases: TGTGCCAGCAGCTTGGGCGGGACTTGGGAGTTCGTCAGGGAGACCCAGTACTTC.

The chain couples TRBV7-9 to TRBJ1-1; TRBD1 aligns across 7 bases. The length of the CDR3 is 14 residues. Germline CDR1 reads SEHNR; CDR2 reads FQNEAQ (reference sequence). The V gene end was trimmed by 4 bases and the J gene end by 5 bases; junction bases not matched to a gene: 7. The CDR3 protein is CASSWGTARTEAFF. In nucleotides, the CDR3 is TGTGCCAGCAGCTGGGGGACAGCGCGGACTGAAGCTTTCTTT. The full variable domain, completed using reference TRBV7-9 and TRBJ1-1, is DTGVSQNPRHKITKRGQNVTFRCDPISEHNRLYWYRQTLGQGPEFLTYFQNEAQLEKSRLLSDRFSAERPKGSFSTLEIQRTEQGDSAMYLCASSWGTARTEAFFGQGTRLTVV.

This clonotype was counted at least ten times. The chain combines TRBV27 with TRBJ2-7; tentatively, D is TRBD1 (5 bases). This CDR3 has 13 amino acids. V was trimmed by 5 bases and J by 7 bases, leaving 15 bases between them. Germline lookup yields CDR1 MNHEY and CDR2 SMNVEV (reference sequence). The CDR3 DNA follows: TGTGCCAGCAGTCGTACAGGATCTTATGAGCAGTACTTC. The encoded protein is CASSRTGSYEQYF.

The rearrangement joins TRBV6-5 to TRBJ1-2; 8 bases map to TRBD1. This CDR3 region has 15 residues. The ends lost 0 bases at V and 6 bases at J; junction bases unmatched: 6. Germline-derived CDR1 and CDR2 are MNHEY and SVGAGI. CDR3: CASSYSIRTGNGYTF. The CDR3 DNA follows: TGTGCCAGCAGTTACTCGATCCGGACAGGGAATGGCTACACCTTC.

This clonotype occurred many times. The J gene is TRBJ1-6, the V gene TRBV20-1; D possibly corresponds to TRBD1 (5 bases). CDR3 length equals 13 residues. Trimming took off 1 base at V and 10 bases at J, with 11 bases between the two ends. The germline V gene has CDR1 DFQATT and CDR2 SNEGSKA (reference sequence). The CDR3 spells CSARVRVGSPLHF. The CDR3 DNA reads TGCAGTGCTAGAGTCAGGGTAGGATCACCCCTCCACTTT.

This chain uses TRBV7-2 with TRBJ1-2, with D possibly being TRBD1 (5 bases). CDR1 and CDR2 (germline): SGHTA, FQGNSA. The ends were cut back, 2 bases at V and 7 bases at J, with 23 bases in the middle. The CDR3 is made up of 17 amino acids. As DNA, the CDR3 is TGTGCCAGCAGCTTATTTTTTGTGTCGGGGGACTCTAGTGGCTACACCTTC. This encodes CASSLFFVSGDSSGYTF.

This clonotype was seen repeatedly, ten times or more. The genes are TRBV7-2 and TRBJ2-3; D possibly corresponds to TRBD1 (6 bases). Germline V gene data show CDR1 as SGHTA and CDR2 as FQGNSA. This CDR3 has 14 residues. V dropped 3 bases and J dropped 2 bases, with 9 bases sitting between them. Here the CDR3 reads CASSLRQVTDTQYF. The DNA for the CDR3 is TGTGCCAGCAGCTTGCGACAGGTCACAGATACGCAGTATTTT.

The V gene is TRBV13, the J gene TRBJ2-7, with 7 bases that match TRBD1. CDR3 size: 15 residues. J was trimmed by 6 bases and V by 5 bases; bases with no gene match: 13. Germline loops: CDR1 PRHDT, CDR2 FYEKMQ (reference sequence). The CDR3 coding sequence is TGTGCCAGCAGCACCCAGACAGGGCCCCGCGGCGAGCAGTACTTC. Encoded protein: CASSTQTGPRGEQYF.

This clonotype was seen only a few times. CDR3 coding DNA: TGCAGCGCCCGGCGGCGGGGAGACACAGATACGCAGTATTTT. Translation gives CSARRRGDTDTQYF. The rearrangement uses TRBV29-1 and TRBJ2-3, with D perhaps matching TRBD2 (6 bases). The V and J ends lost 7 bases and 2 bases respectively, with 16 bases between them. Looked up from germline, CDR1 is SQVTM and CDR2 is ANQGSEA. The CDR3 is 14 residues long.

In this sample, this clonotype turned up a few times. This rearrangement joins TRBV5-5 to TRBJ1-3, with TRBD1 matching 8 bases. V lost 2 bases, J lost 0 bases, and 7 bases stayed unmatched. The CDR3 covers 17 residues. Germline loops: CDR1 SGHKS, CDR2 YYEKEE (reference sequence). CDR3 loop: CASSFRDRWTSGNTIYF. The CDR3 bases are TGTGCCAGCAGCTTTCGGGACAGGTGGACCTCTGGAAACACCATATATTTT.